A single sample is the source of the 27 T cell receptor beta chains below, sequenced in a study of blood T cells in healthy people across ages. The authors ran a second PCR of about 7 to 11 cycles using a sample-barcoded 5' primer and a J-beta primer mix. In TCRdb, the 5' RACE reads were re-called with MiXCR into one record per CDR3 protein. The data show approximately 780,000 distinct CDR3 sequences, with 20% to 30% seen just once and 2.5% to 3.5% held by the top ten. These records were also assigned to another study, of T cells of mothers and their children.

The sequencing sample was made of blood. Source of these receptors: a boy between 10 and 17 years old in good health.

The rearrangement links TRBV28 to TRBJ2-7, with TRBD1 matching over 7 bases. CDR3 size: 13 residues. The V gene's germline CDR1 is MDHEN and CDR2 SYDVKM. V lost 4 bases, J lost 2 bases, and 2 bases stayed unmatched. The chain's CDR3 is CASSWQGAYEQYF. CDR3 DNA: TGTGCCAGCAGTTGGCAGGGGGCCTACGAGCAGTACTTC.

This clonotype was picked up many times. As DNA, the CDR3 is TGTGCCAGCAGACCGGACGGGCAGAATGGAGTCCTGACTTTC. Translating gives CASRPDGQNGVLTF. The chain is built from TRBV5-5 and TRBJ2-6; no clear D gene. V lost 5 bases to trimming and J lost 13 bases, with 19 bases between them. CDR1 and CDR2 (germline): SGHKS, YYEKEE (reference sequence). The length of the CDR3 is 14 residues. Drawing the rest from reference TRBV5-5 and TRBJ2-6, the complete variable domain is DAGVTQSPTHLIKTRGQQVTLRCSPISGHKSVSWYQQVLGQGPQFIFQYYEKEERGRGNFPDRFSARQFPNYSSELNVNALLLGDSALYLCASRPDGQNGVLTFGAGSRLTVL.

This sequence joins TRBV12-3 or TRBV12-4 and TRBJ1-5; D ambiguous. The CDR3 loop spans 13 amino acids. With 6 bases removed from V and 0 bases from J, the gap between germline ends came to 6 bases. CDR3 sequence reads: CASSHSSNQPQHF. Written as DNA, the CDR3 is TGTGCCAGCAGCCACAGTAGCAATCAGCCCCAGCATTTT.

This chain uses TRBV20-1 with TRBJ2-3; possible D gene TRBD2, 6 bases. This CDR3 is 15 amino acids long. Trimming stripped 6 bases from V and 4 bases from J, with 20 bases between. Germline CDR1 DFQATT, CDR2 SNEGSKA (reference sequence). As DNA, the CDR3 is TGCAGTGCCCCCGACCGGACCCGGGGGTCAGATACGCAGTATTTT. Translated: CSAPDRTRGSDTQYF.

V and J are TRBV27 and TRBJ2-3, with 8 bases lining up with TRBD2. J gave up 4 bases and V 5 bases, and 5 bases lay outside the gene matches. The germline V gene encodes CDR1 MNHEY and CDR2 SMNVEV (reference sequence). The CDR3 consists of 14 residues. For the CDR3, the DNA is TGTGCCAGCAGTATCGGACTAGCCTCAGATACGCAGTATTTT. Its protein product is CASSIGLASDTQYF.

This CDR3 reads CASSQRPRLTPQETQYF. The DNA for the CDR3 is TGTGCCAGCAGCCAAAGGCCTCGTTTAACCCCTCAAGAGACCCAGTACTTC. The chain combines TRBV14 with TRBJ2-5; D not certain. Trimming pared 2 bases from V and 2 bases from J, leaving 18 bases between. Germline CDR1 SGHDN, CDR2 FVKESK. The CDR3 has 17 amino acids.

In this sample, this clonotype turned up a few times. The chain links TRBV27 to TRBJ1-2; TRBD1 is a possible D gene (6 bases). V was clipped by 6 bases and J by 4 bases, with 15 bases between them. There are 14 residues in the CDR3. Germline CDR1 and CDR2: MNHEY and SMNVEV (reference sequence). Here the CDR3 DNA reads TGTGCCAGCAGATTCGGGGGGCGAAGCTATGGCTACACCTTC. It translates to CASRFGGRSYGYTF.

This clonotype came up a few times. The gene calls are TRBV18 and TRBJ2-2, with 14 positions matching TRBD2. This CDR3 has 19 residues. Germline values: CDR1 KGHSH, CDR2 LQKENI. Trimming removed 3 bases from V and 5 bases from J; junction bases left unmatched: 11. The CDR3 coding sequence is TGTGCCAGCTCACCTCCCGTGGGACTAGCGGGAGACGAGACCGGGGAGCTGTTTTTT. Translating it yields CASSPPVGLAGDETGELFF. The whole variable domain, filled in from reference TRBV18 and TRBJ2-2, reads NAGVMQNPRHLVRRRGQEARLRCSPMKGHSHVYWYRQLPEEGLKFMVYLQKENIIDESGMPKERFSAEFPKEGPSILRIQQVVRGDSAAYFCASSPPVGLAGDETGELFFGEGSRLTVL.

As to this clonotype: The junction and the germline gene differ at one end; a read error may be behind it. V usage is TRBV3-1 and J usage is TRBJ2-7; tentative D call: TRBD1 (6 bases). There are 16 residues in the CDR3. Looked up from germline, CDR1 is LGHDT and CDR2 is YNNKEL (reference sequence). CDR3 sequence (DNA): TGTACCAGCAGCCGTCGGACCCTCGGGACATACGACGAGCAGTACTTC. This translates into CTSSRRTLGTYDEQYF.

Only a few counts were recorded for this clonotype. V is TRBV12-3 or TRBV12-4 and J is TRBJ1-1; D remains ambiguous. The CDR3 runs to 12 residues. Trimming stripped 3 bases from V and 3 bases from J, with 5 bases between. The CDR3 loop reads CASSLMHTEAFF. The CDR3, as DNA: TGTGCCAGCAGTTTGATGCACACTGAAGCTTTCTTT.

This clonotype was seen a few times. The J gene is TRBJ2-5, the V gene TRBV7-6; perhaps TRBD2 as D (6 bases). Trimming removed 5 bases at V and 3 bases at J, with 16 bases between. This CDR3 is 15 amino acids long. Germline-derived CDR1 and CDR2 are SGHVS and FNYEAQ. The chain's CDR3 is CASSPVRSGEETQYF. CDR3 nucleotides: TGTGCCAGCAGCCCCGTCCGATCGGGAGAAGAGACCCAGTACTTC.

The chain combines TRBV4-1 with TRBJ1-4; possibly TRBD1 for D (6 bases). Trimming took 4 bases from V and 8 from J, leaving 11 bases between them. From germline, CDR1 is MGHRA and CDR2 YSYEKL. This CDR3 is 13 amino acids long. CDR3 DNA sequence: TGCGCCAGCAGCCCTCCGACAGGCGAAAAACTGTTTTTT. Translating it yields CASSPPTGEKLFF.

The chain recombines TRBV11-2 with TRBJ2-5; D is ambiguous. Germline V CDR1 and CDR2: SGHAT, FQNNGV. Between the trimmed V and J ends, which lost 3 bases and 4 bases, there was a span of 12 bases. This CDR3 is 14 amino acids long. Here the CDR3 reads CASSFMGSRETQYF. In DNA, the CDR3 is TGTGCCAGCAGCTTCATGGGTTCCCGAGAGACCCAGTACTTC.

J is TRBJ2-1 and V is TRBV7-6; 12 positions agree with TRBD2. TRBJ2-5 matches the DNA end more closely, so the J call is doubtful. The CDR3 extends over 18 amino acids. Germline V gene data show CDR1 as SGHVS and CDR2 as FNYEAQ. The CDR3 loop reads CASSGTGLAGRDKETQYF. CDR3 nucleotide sequence: TGTGCCAGCAGCGGTACGGGACTAGCGGGCAGAGACAAAGAGACCCAGTACTTC.

This clonotype was recorded a few times. The chain couples TRBV12-3 or TRBV12-4 to TRBJ1-1; 8 bases map to TRBD1. With V trimmed by 5 bases and J by 4 bases, 9 bases remained unmatched. CDR3 size: 15 residues. As DNA, the CDR3 is TGTGCCAGCAGTCCCGGACAGGGAGCGGCCACTGAAGCTTTCTTT. It translates to CASSPGQGAATEAFF.

This clonotype was observed a handful of times. The J gene is TRBJ1-4, the V gene TRBV6-5; TRBD1 is a possible D gene (6 bases). With 8 bases removed from V and 6 bases from J, the gap between germline ends came to 13 bases. Germline-derived CDR1 and CDR2 are MNHEY and SVGAGI. This CDR3 spans 13 amino acids. The CDR3: CASRTGLDEKLFF. Written as DNA, the CDR3 is TGTGCCAGCCGAACAGGGTTGGATGAAAAACTGTTTTTT.

Concerning this clonotype itself: Compared with germline, one end of the junction differs, possibly owing to a read error. The chain employs TRBV10-3 and TRBJ2-1; the D gene is possibly TRBD1 (5 bases). TRBJ2-5 matches the DNA end more closely, so the J call is doubtful. Germline CDR1 reads ENHRY; CDR2 reads SYGVKD. The CDR3 loop spans 13 amino acids. This CDR3 reads CAIGETGSYDQYF. In DNA form, the CDR3 reads TGTGCCATCGGTGAAACAGGATCCTACGACCAGTACTTC.

This clonotype has more than one count but fewer than ten. The genes are TRBV7-2 and TRBJ2-7, with D tentatively TRBD2 (7 bases). Between the trimmed V and J ends, which lost 2 bases and 4 bases, there was a span of 15 bases. Germline V gene lookup returns CDR1 SGHTA and CDR2 FQGNSA. The CDR3 consists of 15 residues. The CDR3 here is CASSLRRGGHYEQYF. The CDR3 region has the DNA TGTGCCAGCAGCTTACGGAGGGGGGGGCATTACGAGCAGTACTTC. Variable domain in full (rest from reference TRBV7-2 and TRBJ2-7): GAGVSQSPSNKVTEKGKDVELRCDPISGHTALYWYRQSLGQGLEFLIYFQGNSAPDKSGLPSDRFSAERTGGSVSTLTIQRTQQEDSAVYLCASSLRRGGHYEQYFGPGTRLTVT.

This clonotype has only a few counts. The CDR3 sequence is CASSQDTVMPTGNTIYF. In DNA form, the CDR3 reads TGCGCCAGCAGCCAAGACACGGTCATGCCCACTGGAAACACCATATATTTT. This chain joins TRBV4-1 and TRBJ1-3, with no clear D. This CDR3 is built from 17 residues. Germline V gene lookup returns CDR1 MGHRA and CDR2 YSYEKL. The V and J ends lost 0 bases and 2 bases respectively, with 14 bases between them.

This clonotype was seen a handful of times. This chain uses TRBV6-1 with TRBJ2-1; D uncertain. The CDR3 contains 18 residues. Per germline, CDR1 MNHNS and CDR2 SASEGT. V was clipped by 0 bases and J by 4 bases, with 19 bases between them. The CDR3 is CASSEAQGVALYYNEQFF. CDR3 DNA: TGTGCCAGCAGTGAAGCGCAAGGTGTGGCCCTCTATTACAATGAGCAGTTCTTC.

The chain carries TRBV28 and TRBJ2-5; 9 bases match TRBD2. This CDR3 region has 14 residues. Germline CDR1 is MDHEN and CDR2 is SYDVKM. Losses at the gene ends were 5 bases for V and 5 bases for J; bases not matched to a gene: 6. The CDR3 protein is CASSLAGTKETQYF. As DNA, the CDR3 is TGTGCCAGCAGTCTAGCGGGAACAAAGGAGACCCAGTACTTC.

This clonotype came up a few times. V and J are TRBV29-1 and TRBJ2-1, with TRBD1 matching over 7 bases. From germline, CDR1 is SQVTM and CDR2 ANQGSEA. V trimming: 3 bases; J trimming: 7 bases; junction bases outside the gene matches: 21. The CDR3 is made up of 18 amino acids. The CDR3 sequence: CSVELPSSTGFMRNEQFF. The DNA of the CDR3 is TGCAGCGTTGAGTTACCTTCTTCGACAGGGTTCATGAGGAATGAGCAGTTCTTC.

This clonotype was found a few times. CDR3 loop: CASSPPPGLRGKLFF. The CDR3 DNA sequence: TGTGCCAGCAGTCCGCCTCCCGGGCTACGGGGAAAACTGTTTTTT. The chain joins TRBV28 to TRBJ1-4; D not certain. Per the germline V gene, CDR1 is MDHEN and CDR2 is SYDVKM. The length of the CDR3 is 15 residues. V was clipped by 5 bases and J by 10 bases, with 20 bases between them.

This clonotype occurred once. This chain connects TRBV6-1 to TRBJ1-4; TRBD1 aligns across 8 bases. This CDR3 contains 17 residues. The V segment lost 5 bases and the J segment 7 bases; nucleotides outside the gene matches: 15. Germline assignment: CDR1 MNHNS and CDR2 SASEGT. The CDR3 loop reads CASSLRGYGTGFEKLFF. The CDR3 bases are TGTGCCAGCAGTCTAAGGGGCTACGGGACAGGTTTTGAAAAACTGTTTTTT.

This clonotype was observed a few times. V is TRBV9 and J is TRBJ1-2; D unresolved. Trimming shortened V by 0 bases and J by 2 bases, and 5 bases separated the two germline ends. Germline V gives CDR1 SGDLS, CDR2 YYNGEE. CDR3 length equals 13 residues. This CDR3 reads CASSVESNYGYTF. The CDR3 coding sequence is TGTGCCAGCAGCGTAGAATCGAACTATGGCTACACCTTC.

This clonotype appeared a few times. The CDR3 DNA sequence: TGTGCCAGCAGCTTAGAAAAGGGTGTAGAAACAGATACGCAGTATTTT. Protein sequence: CASSLEKGVETDTQYF. V gene TRBV7-6 combines with J gene TRBJ2-3; D is uncertain. Germline lookup yields CDR1 SGHVS and CDR2 FNYEAQ. V lost 1 base and J lost 3, with 14 bases in between. This CDR3 comprises 16 residues.

Regarding this clonotype: A junction boundary mismatches the germline segment, possibly from a read error. The J gene is TRBJ2-7, the V gene TRBV2; 10 nucleotides align to TRBD1. There are 18 residues in the CDR3. Germline values: CDR1 SNHLY, CDR2 FYNNEI. CDR3 nucleotides: TGTGCCAGCAGGATAAAAGGTTGGGACAGGGGAGCCCCCTACGAGCAGCACTTC. Protein: CASRIKGWDRGAPYEQHF.